This T cell receptor beta chain was observed in a study of cytomegalovirus exposure and HLA in healthy donors. 60 Vbeta and 13 Jbeta primers were used in PCR. Some clones are missing from TCRdb's copy, which holds only in-frame ones; the method was immunoSEQ multiplex PCR. The sample lists 200,000 or so clones; 65% to 85% were seen once. CDR3 length equals 18 residues. Germline trimming cut 2 bases from V and 1 base from J; bases unmatched to any gene: 9. Germline CDR1 reads SGHTA; CDR2 reads FQGNSA. The TCR was taken from a boy between 2 and 10 years old in good health and CMV-seronegative. The sample taken for sequencing was PBMCs. The chain carries TRBV7-2 and TRBJ2-7; 12 bases match TRBD2. The CDR3 bases are TGTGCCAGCAGCTTACAACTACTAGCGGGGGGCCAATCCTACGAGCAGTACTTC. This translates into CASSLQLLAGGQSYEQYF.